This passage covers 18 T cell receptor beta chains from one sample sequenced in a study of blood T cell repertoires in COVID-19. Measured with immunoSEQ multiplex PCR; TCRdb has only the in-frame clones, and not every one. The sample includes 380,000 or so clones, around nine tenths of them seen just once. Source material: PBMCs or T cells enriched from blood (not recorded which). The receptors stem from a woman in her twenties or thirties with acute COVID-19.

V and J are TRBV7-9 and TRBJ2-2, with a weak D call TRBD1 (6 bases). The CDR3 is made up of 15 amino acids. Deletions cut 4 bases from V and 3 bases from J, with 12 bases between. Germline CDR1 is SEHNR and CDR2 is FQNEAQ (reference sequence). The CDR3, as DNA: TGTGCCAGCAGCTCCCTGAACAGGGACACCGGGGAGCTGTTTTTT. It translates to CASSSLNRDTGELFF.

The rearrangement joins TRBV24-1 to TRBJ1-1; 8 bases are a match to TRBD1. The CDR3 loop spans 17 amino acids. V trimming: 7 bases; J trimming: 0 bases; junction bases outside the gene matches: 12. CDR1 and CDR2 from the germline V gene are KGHDR and SFDVKD. CDR3 protein: CATRKTGAPSLNTEAFF. In nucleotides, the CDR3 is TGTGCCACCAGAAAGACAGGGGCCCCATCATTGAACACTGAAGCTTTCTTT.

The chain couples TRBV29-1 to TRBJ2-6; D uncertain. This CDR3 is built from 13 residues. With 6 bases removed from V and 0 bases from J, the gap between germline ends came to 6 bases. Germline loops: CDR1 SQVTM, CDR2 ANQGSEA. CDR3 region: CSVVGSGANVLTF. For the CDR3, the DNA is TGCAGCGTAGTCGGCTCTGGGGCCAACGTCCTGACTTTC.

A few counts support this clone. The chain couples TRBV9 to TRBJ1-6, with 8 bases matching TRBD1. The V gene's germline CDR1 is SGDLS and CDR2 YYNGEE. This CDR3 spans 15 amino acids. Germline trimming cut 4 bases from V and 6 bases from J; bases unmatched to any gene: 6. CDR3 region: CASSPQGAGNSPLHF. In nucleotides, the CDR3 is TGTGCCAGCAGCCCGCAGGGGGCCGGTAATTCACCCCTCCACTTT.

In DNA, the CDR3 is TGTGCCACCAGAGGGACAGGTTTTTCTGAAGCTTTCTTT. Protein: CATRGTGFSEAFF. The rearrangement links TRBV24-1 to TRBJ1-1, with 8 bases fitting TRBD1. This CDR3 is 13 amino acids long. CDR1 and CDR2 from the germline V gene are KGHDR and SFDVKD. J was trimmed by 6 bases and V by 7 bases; bases with no gene match: 6.

The genes are TRBV27 and TRBJ2-7; possible D gene TRBD2, 7 bases. V was shortened by 8 bases and J by 1 base, with 12 bases between the two germline ends. The V gene's germline CDR1 is MNHEY and CDR2 SMNVEV (reference sequence). The CDR3 is 13 residues long. CDR3 amino acids: CASRGRGSYEQYF. The CDR3 DNA sequence: TGTGCCAGCCGGGGGCGGGGGTCCTACGAGCAGTACTTC.

The chain combines TRBV6-4 with TRBJ1-1, with 10 bases lining up with TRBD1. Germline V lookup: CDR1 MRHNA, CDR2 SNTAGT. Unmatched junction bases numbered 3, after V lost 6 bases and J lost 5 bases. The CDR3 extends over 13 amino acids. The CDR3 DNA sequence: TGTGCCAGCAGGAGGACAGGGGGGACTGAAGCTTTCTTT. Translated, it gives CASRRTGGTEAFF.

The chain uses TRBV14 and TRBJ1-3; 7 positions agree with TRBD1. This CDR3 contains 15 residues. Germline CDR1 is SGHDN and CDR2 is FVKESK. Trimming took 5 bases from V and 0 from J; bases not matched to a gene: 4. The CDR3 reads CASSMGQSSGNTIYF. CDR3 nucleotides: TGTGCCAGCAGCATGGGACAGAGCTCTGGAAACACCATATATTTT.

This sequence joins TRBV5-1 and TRBJ1-2; tentative D call: TRBD1 (6 bases). CDR1 is SGHRS and CDR2 is YFSETQ in the germline V gene. V was clipped by 7 bases and J by 8 bases, with 18 bases between them. This CDR3 spans 13 amino acids. CDR3 in amino acids: CASAMDSNLGYTF. CDR3 nucleotides: TGCGCCAGCGCAATGGACAGTAACTTAGGCTACACCTTC.

CDR3 region: CASRSGTGGEAFF. CDR3 coding DNA: TGCGCCAGCAGGTCCGGGACAGGGGGCGAAGCTTTCTTT. This chain links TRBV10-2 with TRBJ1-1, with 12 nucleotides matching TRBD1. V trimming: 6 bases; J trimming: 8 bases; junction bases outside the gene matches: 4. Germline loops: CDR1 WSHSY, CDR2 SAAADI. The CDR3 is 13 amino acids.

V and J are TRBV29-1 and TRBJ1-2; D gene uncertain. V lost 3 bases, J lost 7 bases, and 15 bases lay in between. Germline CDR1 reads SQVTM; CDR2 reads ANQGSEA. The CDR3 contains 13 residues. The CDR3 bases are TGCAGCGTTGATCCTCGGGAGTTCGGTGGCTACACCTTC. It translates to CSVDPREFGGYTF. Together with reference TRBV29-1 and TRBJ1-2, the CDR3 gives the full variable domain: SAVISQKPSRDICQRGTSLTIQCQVDSQVTMMFWYRQQPGQSLTLIATANQGSEATYESGFVIDKFPISRPNLTFSTLTVSNMSPEDSSIYLCSVDPREFGGYTFGSGTRLTVV.

This chain joins TRBV11-2 and TRBJ1-1; D may be TRBD1 (6 bases). This CDR3 has 14 residues. The germline V gene encodes CDR1 SGHAT and CDR2 FQNNGV. V was trimmed by 0 bases and J by 3 bases, leaving 8 bases between them. The DNA of the CDR3 is TGTGCCAGCAGCTTAGAGACAGGTTACACTGAAGCTTTCTTT. Translation gives CASSLETGYTEAFF.

The rearrangement links TRBV9 to TRBJ1-2; a weak D match, TRBD1 (6 bases). This CDR3 has 12 amino acids. Germline loops: CDR1 SGDLS, CDR2 YYNGEE. Trimming cost V 0 bases and J 6 bases, with 6 bases left between them. The CDR3 here is CASSVAGDGYTF. The CDR3 nucleotides are TGTGCCAGCAGCGTAGCAGGGGATGGCTACACCTTC. The full variable domain, completed using reference TRBV9 and TRBJ1-2, is DSGVTQTPKHLITATGQRVTLRCSPRSGDLSVYWYQQSLDQGLQFLIQYYNGEERAKGNILERFSAQQFPDLHSELNLSSLELGDSALYFCASSVAGDGYTFGSGTRLTVV.

In the case of this clone: Other nucleotide sequences from this sample produce the same CDR3. The chain couples TRBV7-3 to TRBJ2-1; TRBD2 matches at 7 bases. Germline loops: CDR1 SGHTA, CDR2 FQGTGA. Losses at the gene ends were 2 bases for V and 0 bases for J; bases not matched to a gene: 4. The CDR3 consists of 16 residues. CDR3 nucleotide sequence: TGTGCCAGCAGCTTATCCGGGGGGAGCTCCTACAATGAGCAGTTCTTC. This sequence encodes CASSLSGGSSYNEQFF.

The chain carries TRBV28 and TRBJ2-3; no definite D call. This CDR3 has 13 residues. V shed 8 bases and J shed 12 bases, with 21 bases lying between them. Per germline, CDR1 MDHEN and CDR2 SYDVKM. CDR3 DNA: TGTGCCAGCGGCACTGCGGTGCCCTTCAGTCAGTATTTT. Residues: CASGTAVPFSQYF.

The rearrangement uses TRBV18 and TRBJ1-5; possibly TRBD1 for D (6 bases). The CDR3 spans 14 residues. The V end was cut by 2 bases, the J end by 7 bases, with 12 bases between. Germline CDR1 is KGHSH and CDR2 is LQKENI. CDR3 nucleotide sequence: TGTGCCAGCTCACCAGACAACAGGGTACAGCCCCAGCATTTT. Residues: CASSPDNRVQPQHF.

The chain is built from TRBV7-2 and TRBJ1-6; D not certain. This CDR3 has 17 amino acids. The germline V and J ends were trimmed by 2 bases and 1 base, with 12 bases remaining between them. Germline assignment: CDR1 SGHTA and CDR2 FQGNSA. The CDR3 coding sequence is TGTGCCAGCAGCTTAAGTCTACGGAGGTCCTATAATTCACCCCTCCACTTT. Amino acid sequence: CASSLSLRRSYNSPLHF. Together with reference TRBV7-2 and TRBJ1-6, the CDR3 gives the full variable domain: GAGVSQSPSNKVTEKGKDVELRCDPISGHTALYWYRQSLGQGLEFLIYFQGNSAPDKSGLPSDRFSAERTGGSVSTLTIQRTQQEDSAVYLCASSLSLRRSYNSPLHFGNGTRLTVT.

The chain employs TRBV9 and TRBJ1-1, with 10 nucleotides matching TRBD1. CDR1 is SGDLS and CDR2 is YYNGEE in the germline V gene. The trim removed 3 bases at V and 1 base at J, leaving 12 bases unmatched. The CDR3 consists of 18 residues. The CDR3 bases are TGTGCCAGCAGCGGAAGACCGGGACAGGGGCTCTCGAACACTGAAGCTTTCTTT. Translation: CASSGRPGQGLSNTEAFF.